This T cell receptor beta chain was found in a study of T cells after yellow fever vaccination. TCRdb recomputed calls from the 5' RACE reads with MiXCR, one row per CDR3 protein. Of about 170,000 distinct CDR3 sequences in the sample, around 10% were seen once. The junction had 9 bases not matched to a gene; V was cut back by 4 bases and J by 0 bases. This CDR3 is 16 amino acids long. Looked up from germline, CDR1 is MGHRA and CDR2 is YSYEKL. V gene TRBV4-1 combines with J gene TRBJ2-7; 7 bases line up with TRBD2. The input for sequencing was CD8+ T cells sorted from PBMCs, taken 15 days after the yellow fever booster vaccination. This TCR derives from a young man who received the YFV17D yellow fever vaccine. The CDR3 here is CASSPSSGRSSYEQYV. CDR3 DNA: TGCGCCAGCAGCCCCAGTAGCGGGCGGTCCTCCTACGAGCAGTACGTC.